One and the same sample provided the 21 T cell receptor beta chains below, sequenced in a study of human T cells and chemical hapten exposure. Time point of the sample: healthy volunteer bleed at 2 weeks. Unfractionated whole blood yielded total RNA. TCRdb fed the RACE reads into MiXCR, producing one record per CDR3 protein. The sample lists roughly 100,000 distinct CDR3 sequences; about 8.6% were seen once. Material for sequencing was whole blood. The receptor set was obtained from a female donor in good health. Some clones in this sample may be carry-over from other donors' samples.

This clonotype showed up just a few times. The J gene is TRBJ2-7, the V gene TRBV7-3; TRBD1 or TRBD2 may be the D gene (5 bases each). The CDR3 length is 14 residues. Germline CDR1 is SGHTA and CDR2 is FQGTGA. Trimming shortened V by 3 bases and J by 0 bases, and 9 bases separated the two germline ends. The CDR3 reads CASSFGDGSYEQYF. The CDR3 region has the DNA TGTGCCAGCAGCTTCGGGGACGGCTCCTACGAGCAGTACTTC.

This clonotype was found many times. The J gene is TRBJ2-2, the V gene TRBV5-1; D is perhaps TRBD1 or TRBD2 (5 bases each). Germline V gene lookup returns CDR1 SGHRS and CDR2 YFSETQ. This CDR3 is built from 15 residues. Trimming pared 4 bases from V and 1 base from J, leaving 11 bases between. As DNA, the CDR3 is TGCGCCAGCAGCCGGGACGGACAGAACACCGGGGAGCTGTTTTTT. Translated: CASSRDGQNTGELFF.

There are many counts of this clonotype. This chain joins TRBV28 and TRBJ2-7; TRBD2 agrees at 8 bases. The V and J ends lost 6 bases and 3 bases, in that order; junction bases with no gene match: 7. CDR1 and CDR2 from the germline V gene are MDHEN and SYDVKM. This CDR3 is 14 amino acids long. The CDR3 nucleotides are TGTGCCAGCAGCGTAGCGGGACCCTTCTACGAGCAGTACTTC. This sequence encodes CASSVAGPFYEQYF.

The V and J genes are TRBV19 and TRBJ1-5; a possible D gene is TRBD1 (6 bases). There are 15 residues in the CDR3. V was pared by 5 bases and J by 0 bases, with 11 bases between. CDR1 is LNHDA, CDR2 SQIVND, per germline (reference sequence). CDR3 DNA: TGTGCCAGTAGTGTGACAGGCAATAGCAATCAGCCCCAGCATTTT. This gives the protein CASSVTGNSNQPQHF.

This clonotype was counted at least ten times. The V call is TRBV7-9, the J call TRBJ1-5, with D unresolved. The V end lost 3 bases, the J end lost 2 bases, and 8 bases lay between the germline ends. The germline V gene encodes CDR1 SEHNR and CDR2 FQNEAQ (reference sequence). The CDR3 extends over 14 amino acids. The CDR3 is CASSFSLGNQPQHF. CDR3 nucleotide sequence: TGTGCCAGCAGCTTCTCACTGGGCAATCAGCCCCAGCATTTT.

This clonotype was observed many times. V and J are TRBV6-2 or TRBV6-3 and TRBJ1-1; unclear D gene. V dropped 2 bases and J dropped 11 bases, with 24 bases sitting between them. CDR1 and CDR2 from the germline V gene are MNHEY and SVGEGT. The CDR3 contains 16 residues. CDR3 bases: TGTGCCAGCAGTTACCACGTTTCTAGCTTCTTCGGTATCGCTTTCTTT. This sequence encodes CASSYHVSSFFGIAFF.

This chain uses TRBV6-6 with TRBJ2-1, with no clear D. The CDR3 runs 12 residues. Deletions cut 0 bases from V and 9 bases from J, with 6 bases between. The V gene's germline CDR1 is MNHNY and CDR2 SVGAGI (reference sequence). The CDR3 DNA reads TGTGCCAGCAGTTACTCAGGGTCTGAGCAGTTCTTC. Its protein is CASSYSGSEQFF.

V gene TRBV15 combines with J gene TRBJ1-4; D not certain. This CDR3 is built from 11 residues. Germline assignment: CDR1 LNHNV and CDR2 YYDKDF (reference sequence). Trimming shortened V by 3 bases and J by 8 bases, and 4 bases separated the two germline ends. The CDR3 is CATSSGEKLFF. As DNA, the CDR3 is TGTGCCACCAGCAGTGGAGAAAAACTGTTTTTT.

This clonotype was observed many times. This chain joins TRBV7-9 and TRBJ1-1; TRBD1 matches 8 bases. V was pared by 4 bases and J by 1 base, with 5 bases of the junction left unmatched. Germline assignment: CDR1 SEHNR and CDR2 FQNEAQ (reference sequence). The CDR3 spans 15 residues. This CDR3 reads CASSSSRGPNTEAFF. In nucleotides, the CDR3 is TGTGCCAGCAGCTCCTCCAGGGGGCCGAACACTGAAGCTTTCTTT.

The sample holds a few counts of this clonotype. The junction differs from germline at one of its ends, possibly a read error. The rearrangement links TRBV7-2 to TRBJ2-7; D gene uncertain. The germline gives CDR1 SGHTA, CDR2 FQGNSA. The CDR3 has 15 amino acids. Here the CDR3 reads CASSLGPLSSYERYF. CDR3 nucleotide sequence: TGTGCCAGCAGCTTAGGCCCTCTCTCCTCCTACGAGCGGTACTTC.

V usage is TRBV7-8 and J usage is TRBJ2-1; 13 bases agree with TRBD2. The trim removed 7 bases at V and 7 bases at J, leaving 7 bases unmatched. Germline V gene sequence: CDR1 SGHVS, CDR2 FQNEAQ. The CDR3 covers 15 residues. The CDR3 region is CASTKGLAGSNEQFF. CDR3 DNA: TGTGCCAGCACCAAGGGACTAGCGGGAAGTAATGAGCAGTTCTTC.

This clonotype has just a few counts. This chain links TRBV7-9 with TRBJ2-7, with 7 bases lining up with TRBD1. CDR1 SEHNR and CDR2 FQNEAQ come from the germline V gene (reference sequence). Trimming cost V 4 bases and J 0 bases; bases outside gene matches: 6. This CDR3 has 15 amino acids. The CDR3 region has the DNA TGTGCCAGCAGCTATACAGGGGATCTCTCCTACGAGCAGTACTTC. The encoded protein is CASSYTGDLSYEQYF.

This clonotype was observed at least ten times. The chain joins TRBV20-1 to TRBJ2-7; D gene unclear. Trimming removed 1 base at V and 2 bases at J, with 6 bases between. The CDR3 is made up of 12 amino acids. Germline V gives CDR1 DFQATT, CDR2 SNEGSKA (reference sequence). CDR3 sequence (DNA): TGCAGTGCTAGAGTTTACCCCTACGAGCAGTACTTC. Amino acid sequence: CSARVYPYEQYF.

The table lists this clonotype with a few counts. This chain connects TRBV6-1 to TRBJ2-4; no firm D call. The CDR3 is made up of 18 amino acids. Germline lookup yields CDR1 MNHNS and CDR2 SASEGT. V lost 0 bases and J lost 0, with 15 bases in between. CDR3 region: CASSEAPRRALAKNIQYF. The CDR3 DNA reads TGTGCCAGCAGTGAAGCTCCAAGGAGAGCCCTAGCCAAAAACATTCAGTACTTC.

The table lists this clonotype with a count of one. A junction end diverges from the germline sequence, so it may reflect a read error. J is TRBJ2-2 and V is TRBV9; D possibly corresponds to TRBD2 (5 bases). The CDR3 consists of 15 residues. CDR1 SGDLS and CDR2 YYNGEE come from the germline V gene. For the CDR3, the DNA is TGTGCCAGCAGCCCTTGGAGAGGTTCAACCGGGAAGCTGTTTTTT. This sequence encodes CASSPWRGSTGKLFF.

This clonotype was observed a handful of times. The chain couples TRBV5-1 to TRBJ2-7; D is unresolved. The CDR3 runs to 13 residues. Per germline, CDR1 SGHRS and CDR2 YFSETQ. Between the trimmed V and J ends, which lost 4 bases and 1 base, there was a span of 9 bases. The CDR3 region is CASSATASYEQYF. The CDR3 DNA is TGCGCCAGCAGCGCTACAGCTTCCTACGAGCAGTACTTC.

The V gene is TRBV28, the J gene TRBJ2-3, with 8 positions matching TRBD2. CDR3 length equals 17 residues. The V gene's germline CDR1 is MDHEN and CDR2 SYDVKM. V shed 3 bases and J 2 bases; nucleotides not matched to a gene: 10. The CDR3 reads CASSFPASGSDTDTQYF. CDR3 bases: TGTGCCAGCAGTTTCCCCGCGAGCGGGAGTGACACAGATACGCAGTATTTT.

Ten or more counts support this clonotype. This chain links TRBV12-3 or TRBV12-4 with TRBJ2-7; D is possibly TRBD2 (6 bases). V lost 3 bases and J lost 9, with 12 bases in between. The CDR3 has 12 residues. CDR3 residues: CASSFSSAGQYF. CDR3 bases: TGTGCCAGCAGTTTCTCTAGCGCGGGGCAGTACTTC.

This clonotype has at least ten counts. The CDR3 sequence is CASSLGRVSNQPQHF. The CDR3 nucleotides read TGTGCCAGCAGTCTTGGCAGGGTTAGCAATCAGCCCCAGCATTTT. The genes are TRBV27 and TRBJ1-5, with a weak D call TRBD1 (5 bases). Germline V gives CDR1 MNHEY, CDR2 SMNVEV (reference sequence). The CDR3 has 15 amino acids. V was cut by 5 bases and J by 0 bases, with 11 bases left in between.

This clonotype was seen a handful of times. V and J are TRBV12-3 or TRBV12-4 and TRBJ1-1; D is uncertain. This CDR3 region has 13 residues. V was pared by 3 bases and J by 1 base, with 6 bases between. The CDR3 loop reads CASSFGQNTEAFF. CDR3 DNA: TGTGCCAGCAGTTTCGGGCAGAACACTGAAGCTTTCTTT.

This clonotype was seen more than once but under ten times. Its ends do not fully match the called genes, so a read error is possible. This chain uses TRBV4-1 with TRBJ1-6; D is unresolved. The CDR3 runs 15 residues. Per the germline V gene, CDR1 is MGHRA and CDR2 is YSYEKL. DNA of the CDR3: TGCGCCAGCAGCATGCCCGGATCCTTTAATTCACCCCTCCACTTT. Residues: CASSMPGSFNSPLHF.